This T cell receptor beta chain is drawn from a study of blood T cell repertoires in COVID-19. Whole-study context: Samples came from the United States, Italy and Spain, spanning acute and convalescent COVID-19. Sources were T cells, B-cell-depleted T cells, or PBMCs; the material itself was cDNA or gDNA.

V was trimmed by 7 bases and J by 1 base, leaving 10 bases between them. CDR1 SEHNR and CDR2 FQNEAQ come from the germline V gene (reference sequence). The CDR3 is 14 amino acids. Enrolled during active infection, Seattle patients were then followed longitudinally. Source study methods: Estimation of nucleated cell counts relied on the amplification of reference gene primers. The table came from immunoSEQ multiplex PCR; TCRdb's copy has only in-frame clones and leaves some out. Clone size and V and J calls were adopted from that table, with D and trimming inferred from the DNA. The table includes about 160,000 clones, about 85% detected once.

This receptor was taken from a man aged 80 or over with COVID-19, enrolled during active disease. The material sequenced was peripheral blood. V is TRBV7-9 and J is TRBJ2-2, with D possibly being TRBD1 (6 bases). CDR3 nucleotide sequence: TGTGCCAGCATGAAACAGGGGAACACCGGGGAGCTGTTTTTT. Residues: CASMKQGNTGELFF.